These 21 T cell receptor beta chains originate from one sample sequenced in a study of cytotoxic CD8 clonotypes in ibrutinib-treated CLL (dated by TCRdb to the early 2020s). The library was prepared using the immunoSEQ multiplex PCR assay. TCRdb's version of the immuneACCESS table is confined to in-frame rearrangements and falls short of the full clone set. An unresolved V gene accounts for under half of the shortfall where checked; the remainder is of unknown origin. In all, the sample holds around 300,000 clones, and 80% of those were seen once. The biggest ten clones account for about 6.7% of the sample. The source was PBMCs, collected before ibrutinib treatment. Receptors originate from a human donor with chronic lymphocytic leukemia.

The chain recombines TRBV5-4 with TRBJ2-1; D is ambiguous. This CDR3 contains 16 residues. Deletions cut 4 bases from V and 0 bases from J, with 14 bases between. CDR1 is SGHNT, CDR2 YYREEE, per germline (reference sequence). CDR3 bases: TGTGCCAGCAGCCCAACAGTGAGGAGCTCCTACAATGAGCAGTTCTTC. Translating it yields CASSPTVRSSYNEQFF.

A remark on this clone: Because the CDR3's place on the DNA is in doubt, the DNA is left out and the CDR3 is given as listed by TCRdb. The chain combines TRBV27 with TRBJ2-1; the table names TRBD2, a call not compared with the DNA. The CDR3 numbers 13 amino acids, ends counted. Germline values: CDR1 MNHEY, CDR2 SMNVEV (reference sequence). The CDR3 region is CASSLSLRGEQFF.

This clone was recorded only once. The genes are TRBV18 and TRBJ2-7; TRBD2 agrees at 14 bases. Trimming removed 2 bases from V and 5 bases from J; junction bases left unmatched: 2. The CDR3 length is 15 residues. The V gene's germline CDR1 is KGHSH and CDR2 LQKENI. CDR3 coding DNA: TGTGCCAGCTCACCAGGACTAGCGGGAGGCCACGAGCAGTACTTC. Encoded protein: CASSPGLAGGHEQYF.

The genes are TRBV29-1 and TRBJ2-2, with D tentatively TRBD1 (5 bases). The CDR3 is 14 residues long. V lost 3 bases, J lost 2 bases, and 10 bases lay in between. Germline V CDR1 and CDR2: SQVTM, ANQGSEA. The CDR3 is CSVESRVNTGELFF. The CDR3 region has the DNA TGCAGCGTTGAGAGCAGGGTCAACACCGGGGAGCTGTTTTTT.

The J gene is TRBJ2-7, the V gene TRBV11-3; D ambiguous. V lost 3 bases and J lost 0, with 9 bases in between. The germline gives CDR1 SGHNT, CDR2 YENEEA. CDR3 size: 14 residues. The CDR3 DNA follows: TGTGCCAGCAGCTTGTCCCGAAGCTCCTACGAGCAGTACTTC. This gives the protein CASSLSRSSYEQYF.

The chain recombines TRBV5-6 with TRBJ2-5; D not certain. V was shortened by 4 bases and J by 2 bases, with 12 bases between the two germline ends. Germline V lookup: CDR1 SGHDT, CDR2 YYEEEE. The CDR3 loop spans 14 amino acids. The CDR3 nucleotides are TGTGCCAGCAGCCGTAGGTCTGGGCAAGAGACCCAGTACTTC. This encodes CASSRRSGQETQYF.

The chain carries TRBV5-4 and TRBJ1-2; D unresolved. Germline V lookup: CDR1 SGHNT, CDR2 YYREEE (reference sequence). The V gene lost 4 bases and the J gene lost 0 bases, with 7 bases spanning the gap. This CDR3 spans 13 amino acids. This CDR3 is CASSREPNYGYTF. The CDR3 DNA is TGTGCCAGCAGCCGGGAGCCTAACTATGGCTACACCTTC.

V gene TRBV27 combines with J gene TRBJ2-4; 10 bases align to TRBD2. The germline CDR1 and CDR2 sequences are MNHEY and SMNVEV (reference sequence). This CDR3 is built from 17 residues. The J segment lost 9 bases and the V segment lost 6 bases, leaving 17 bases of the junction unmatched. The CDR3 reads CASSNKEGLAPGGIQYF. CDR3 nucleotide sequence: TGTGCCAGCAGCAACAAGGAGGGACTAGCGCCAGGGGGCATTCAGTACTTC.

This chain joins TRBV28 and TRBJ1-1; TRBD1 matches 10 bases. Germline V gives CDR1 MDHEN, CDR2 SYDVKM. V shed 8 bases and J 0 bases; nucleotides not matched to a gene: 6. The CDR3 extends over 15 amino acids. This CDR3 is CASGRDRGMNTEAFF. The CDR3 bases are TGTGCCAGCGGACGGGACAGGGGAATGAACACTGAAGCTTTCTTT.

With regard to this clone: One junction end disagrees with the germline gene, perhaps due to a read error. This chain joins TRBV7-7 and TRBJ2-7; D call uncertain. CDR1 and CDR2 from the germline V gene are SSHAT and FNYEAQ (reference sequence). CDR3 length: 14 amino acids. As DNA, the CDR3 is TGTGCTAGCAGCTTAAACCCCAACTTCTCCGAGCAGTACTTC. Protein product: CASSLNPNFSEQYF.

This sequence joins TRBV5-6 and TRBJ1-2; D is undetermined. The CDR3 is 12 amino acids. From germline, CDR1 is SGHDT and CDR2 YYEEEE. Trimming pared 0 bases from V and 4 bases from J, leaving 4 bases between. Here the CDR3 DNA reads TGTGCCAGCAGCTTGGAGAGCTATGGCTACACCTTC. Its translation: CASSLESYGYTF.

In this sample, this clone turned up once. The chain is built from TRBV7-3 and TRBJ2-6, with no clear D. CDR1 is SGHTA, CDR2 FQGTGA, per germline. The CDR3 is 17 amino acids. The V gene lost 4 bases and the J gene lost 0 bases, with 13 bases spanning the gap. This CDR3 is CASSSPPRASGANVLTF. The DNA for the CDR3 is TGTGCCAGCAGCTCTCCCCCCCGCGCCTCTGGGGCCAACGTCCTGACTTTC. The whole variable domain, remainder taken from reference TRBV7-3 and TRBJ2-6, is GAGVSQTPSNKVTEKGKYVELRCDPISGHTALYWYRQSLGQGPEFLIYFQGTGAADDSGLPNDRFFAVRPEGSVSTLKIQRTERGDSAVYLCASSSPPRASGANVLTFGAGSRLTVL.

CDR3 sequence (DNA): TGTGCCTGGAGATTCCAGGGGGCGCGGCGAGCTTTCTTT. As protein: CAWRFQGARRAFF. This chain uses TRBV30 with TRBJ1-1; 8 positions match TRBD1. Germline CDR1 reads GTSNPN; CDR2 reads SVGIG (reference sequence). The J segment lost 10 bases and the V segment lost 3 bases, leaving 10 bases of the junction unmatched. The CDR3 covers 13 residues.

This clone was seen a single time. The genes are TRBV5-4 and TRBJ2-5; D is perhaps TRBD1 or TRBD2 (5 bases each). The CDR3 is 14 amino acids. Germline V gene data show CDR1 as SGHNT and CDR2 as YYREEE (reference sequence). V lost 2 bases and J 0 bases, leaving 8 bases between the germline ends. CDR3 in amino acids: CASSFEGHQETQYF. DNA for the CDR3: TGTGCCAGCAGCTTCGAGGGACACCAAGAGACCCAGTACTTC.

This chain links TRBV13 with TRBJ2-7; TRBD1 aligns across 11 bases. Unmatched junction bases numbered 2, after V lost 4 bases and J lost 0 bases. Germline V CDR1 and CDR2: PRHDT, FYEKMQ (reference sequence). This CDR3 is built from 15 residues. The CDR3 DNA sequence: TGTGCCAGCAGCTGGACAGGGGGCAGCTCCTACGAGCAGTACTTC. This sequence encodes CASSWTGGSSYEQYF.

V gene TRBV4-3 combines with J gene TRBJ2-1; TRBD2 agrees at 8 bases. CDR1 and CDR2 (germline): LGHNA, YSLEER. This CDR3 is built from 15 residues. Trimming removed 5 bases from V and 4 bases from J; junction bases left unmatched: 7. The CDR3 DNA follows: TGCGCCAGCAGCTACAGACTAGCGAGATACAATGAGCAGTTCTTC. It yields the protein CASSYRLARYNEQFF.

The genes are TRBV11-2 and TRBJ1-3; 7 nucleotides line up with TRBD1. Germline-derived CDR1 and CDR2 are SGHAT and FQNNGV. V lost 5 bases, J lost 4 bases, and 5 bases stayed unmatched. The CDR3 has 14 residues. In nucleotides, the CDR3 is TGTGCCAGCAGCGCATGGACAGGCGGAAACACCATATATTTT. Amino acids: CASSAWTGGNTIYF.

This chain uses TRBV5-1 with TRBJ2-1, with 12 bases aligning to TRBD2. The CDR3 loop spans 16 amino acids. Unmatched junction bases numbered 6, after V lost 4 bases and J lost 4 bases. The germline CDR1 and CDR2 sequences are SGHRS and YFSETQ. CDR3 residues: CASSAGTSGSYNEQFF. For the CDR3, the DNA is TGCGCCAGCAGCGCTGGGACTAGCGGGTCTTACAATGAGCAGTTCTTC.

This clone was detected only a few times. The V call is TRBV19, the J call TRBJ2-1; D gene unclear. CDR1 is LNHDA and CDR2 is SQIVND in the germline V gene (reference sequence). Trimming removed 5 bases from V and 6 bases from J, with 8 bases in between. CDR3 length: 12 residues. CDR3 sequence (DNA): TGTGCCAGTAGTGGAGACTTCAATGAGCAGTTCTTC. Protein sequence: CASSGDFNEQFF. The complete variable domain, with remaining parts taken from reference TRBV19 and TRBJ2-1, reads DGGITQSPKYLFRKEGQNVTLSCEQNLNHDAMYWYRQDPGQGLRLIYYSQIVNDFQKGDIAEGYSVSREKKESFPLTVTSAQKNPTAFYLCASSGDFNEQFFGPGTRLTVL.

This clone was counted a single time. The rearrangement joins TRBV7-3 to TRBJ2-1; tentatively, D is TRBD2 (5 bases). V lost 0 bases to trimming and J lost 0 bases, with 9 bases between them. The germline CDR1 and CDR2 sequences are SGHTA and FQGTGA. This CDR3 comprises 16 residues. The CDR3 region has the DNA TGTGCCAGCAGCTTAACGTTAGGGAGCTCCTACAATGAGCAGTTCTTC. Encoded protein: CASSLTLGSSYNEQFF.

The rearrangement links TRBV19 to TRBJ1-2; 7 nucleotides align to TRBD1. The CDR3 is made up of 13 amino acids. V dropped 4 bases and J dropped 2; count of bases not matched to a gene: 1. Germline loops: CDR1 LNHDA, CDR2 SQIVND (reference sequence). The CDR3 loop is CASSTDRNYGYTF. The CDR3 coding sequence is TGTGCCAGTAGTACGGACAGGAACTATGGCTACACCTTC.